Sequencing of this TCR beta chain was carried out in a study of T cell responses to AZD1222 COVID-19 vaccine. As for the study in general: Analyses pooled second doses at about 4 or about 12 weeks.

As to this clone: Its target is unknown.

Clones were read by immunoSEQ multiplex PCR, and TCRdb kept only the in-frame ones, dropping some. The sample yields some 150,000 clones, roughly 90% seen once. Germline values: CDR1 MNHEY, CDR2 SMNVEV (reference sequence). This CDR3 region has 15 residues. The germline V and J ends were trimmed by 1 base and 4 bases, with 14 bases remaining between them. General study findings and limits: In a largely white British group with more females than males, clonal diversity was possibly underestimated. As reported, nearly half of all spike-specific TCRs target variant regions that are unmutated.

The rearrangement links TRBV27 to TRBJ2-7, with D perhaps TRBD1 or TRBD2 (7 bases each). This specimen consisted of peripheral blood, obtained on day 0 of AZD1222 vaccination. The receptor was derived from an adult in good health. CDR3 DNA sequence: TGTGCCAGCAGTTTATATCCAGGGGGGGGTTACGAGCAGTACTTC. It translates to CASSLYPGGGYEQYF.